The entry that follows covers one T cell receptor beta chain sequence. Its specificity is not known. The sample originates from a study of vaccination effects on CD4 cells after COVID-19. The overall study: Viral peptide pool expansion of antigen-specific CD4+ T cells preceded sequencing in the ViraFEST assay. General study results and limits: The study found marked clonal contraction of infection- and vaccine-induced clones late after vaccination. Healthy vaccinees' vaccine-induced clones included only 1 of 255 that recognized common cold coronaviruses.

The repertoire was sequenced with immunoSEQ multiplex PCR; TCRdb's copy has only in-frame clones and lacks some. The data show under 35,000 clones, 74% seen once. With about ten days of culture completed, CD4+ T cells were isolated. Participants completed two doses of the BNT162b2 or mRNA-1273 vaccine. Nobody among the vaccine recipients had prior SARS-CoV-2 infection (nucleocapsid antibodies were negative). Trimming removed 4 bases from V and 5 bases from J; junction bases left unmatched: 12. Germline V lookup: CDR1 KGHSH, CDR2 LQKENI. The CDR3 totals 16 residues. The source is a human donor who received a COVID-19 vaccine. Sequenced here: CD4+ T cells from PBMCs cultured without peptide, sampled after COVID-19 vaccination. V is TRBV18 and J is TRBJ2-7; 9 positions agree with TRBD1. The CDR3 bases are TGTGCCAGCTCACGAAACTCCGGGACAGGGTTCGACGAGCAGTACTTC. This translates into CASSRNSGTGFDEQYF. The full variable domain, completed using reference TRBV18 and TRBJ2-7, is NAGVMQNPRHLVRRRGQEARLRCSPMKGHSHVYWYRQLPEEGLKFMVYLQKENIIDESGMPKERFSAEFPKEGPSILRIQQVVRGDSAAYFCASSRNSGTGFDEQYFGPGTRLTVT.